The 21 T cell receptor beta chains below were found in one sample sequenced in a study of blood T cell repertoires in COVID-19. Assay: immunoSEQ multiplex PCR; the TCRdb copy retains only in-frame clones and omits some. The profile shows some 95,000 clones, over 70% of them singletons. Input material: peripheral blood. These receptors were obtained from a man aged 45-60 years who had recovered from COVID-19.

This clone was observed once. The CDR3 sequence: CASSVQGARNEQFF. For the CDR3, the DNA is TGTGCCAGTAGTGTACAGGGGGCTAGGAATGAGCAGTTCTTC. The chain is built from TRBV19 and TRBJ2-1; 9 bases line up with TRBD1. CDR3 length equals 14 residues. Germline trimming cut 5 bases from V and 7 bases from J; bases unmatched to any gene: 6. Germline-derived CDR1 and CDR2 are LNHDA and SQIVND (reference sequence).

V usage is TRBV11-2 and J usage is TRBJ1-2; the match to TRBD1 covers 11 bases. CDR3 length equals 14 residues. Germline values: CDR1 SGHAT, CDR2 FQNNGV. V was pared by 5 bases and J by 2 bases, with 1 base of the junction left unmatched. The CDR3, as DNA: TGTGCCAGCAGCCGGACAGGGGGCAACTATGGCTACACCTTC. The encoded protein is CASSRTGGNYGYTF.

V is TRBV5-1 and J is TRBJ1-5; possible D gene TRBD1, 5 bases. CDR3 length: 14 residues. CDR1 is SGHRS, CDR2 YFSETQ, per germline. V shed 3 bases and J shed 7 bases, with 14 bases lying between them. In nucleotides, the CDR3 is TGCGCCAGCAGCTCGGGGGATGCGGGCCAGCCCCAGCATTTT. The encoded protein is CASSSGDAGQPQHF.

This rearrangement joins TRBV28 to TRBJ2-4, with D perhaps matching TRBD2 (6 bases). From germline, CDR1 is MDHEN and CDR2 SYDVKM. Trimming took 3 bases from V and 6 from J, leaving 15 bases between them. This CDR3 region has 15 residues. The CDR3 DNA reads TGTGCCAGCAGTTTGCGGGGCCCCTCGGGAAACATTCAGTACTTC. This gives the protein CASSLRGPSGNIQYF.

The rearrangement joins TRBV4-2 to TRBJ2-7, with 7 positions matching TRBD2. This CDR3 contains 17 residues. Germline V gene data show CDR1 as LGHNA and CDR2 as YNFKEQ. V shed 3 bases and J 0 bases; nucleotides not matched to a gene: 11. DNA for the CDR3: TGTGCCAGCAGCCAGTGGCTCGGAGGCGGGAGCTCCTACGAGCAGTACTTC. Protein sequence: CASSQWLGGGSSYEQYF.

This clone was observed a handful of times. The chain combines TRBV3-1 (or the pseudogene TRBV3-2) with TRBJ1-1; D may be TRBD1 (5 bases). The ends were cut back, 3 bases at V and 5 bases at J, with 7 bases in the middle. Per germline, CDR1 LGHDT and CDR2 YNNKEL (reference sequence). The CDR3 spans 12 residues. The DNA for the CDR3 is TGTGCCAGCAGCCACGGGGGGACTGAAGCTTTCTTT. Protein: CASSHGGTEAFF.

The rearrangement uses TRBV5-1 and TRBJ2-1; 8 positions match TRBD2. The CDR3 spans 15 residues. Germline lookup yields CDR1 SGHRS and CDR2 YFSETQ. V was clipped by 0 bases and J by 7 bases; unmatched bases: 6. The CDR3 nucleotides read TGCGCCAGCAGCTTGGACCTAGCGGGTCAGAATGAGCAGTTCTTC. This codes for CASSLDLAGQNEQFF.

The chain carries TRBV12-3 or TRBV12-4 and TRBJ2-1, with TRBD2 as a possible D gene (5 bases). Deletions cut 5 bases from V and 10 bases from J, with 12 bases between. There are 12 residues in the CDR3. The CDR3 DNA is TGTGCCAGCAGTGCCGGAGGTTGGGAGCAGTTCTTC. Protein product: CASSAGGWEQFF.

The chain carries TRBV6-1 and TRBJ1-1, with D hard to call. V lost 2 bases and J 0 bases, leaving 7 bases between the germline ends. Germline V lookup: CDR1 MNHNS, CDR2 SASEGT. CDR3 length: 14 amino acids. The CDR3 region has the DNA TGTGCCAGCAGTGAAAATACAGTGAACACTGAAGCTTTCTTT. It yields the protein CASSENTVNTEAFF.

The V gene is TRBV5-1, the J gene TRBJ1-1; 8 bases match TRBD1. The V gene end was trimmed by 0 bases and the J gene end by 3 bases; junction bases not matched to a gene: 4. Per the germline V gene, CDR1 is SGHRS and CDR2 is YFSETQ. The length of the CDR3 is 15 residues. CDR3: CASSLGTGGYTEAFF. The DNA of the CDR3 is TGCGCCAGCAGCTTGGGTACAGGGGGGTACACTGAAGCTTTCTTT. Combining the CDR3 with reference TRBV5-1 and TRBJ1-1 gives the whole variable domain KAGVTQTPRYLIKTRGQQVTLSCSPISGHRSVSWYQQTPGQGLQFLFEYFSETQRNKGNFPGRFSGRQFSNSRSEMNVSTLELGDSALYLCASSLGTGGYTEAFFGQGTRLTVV.

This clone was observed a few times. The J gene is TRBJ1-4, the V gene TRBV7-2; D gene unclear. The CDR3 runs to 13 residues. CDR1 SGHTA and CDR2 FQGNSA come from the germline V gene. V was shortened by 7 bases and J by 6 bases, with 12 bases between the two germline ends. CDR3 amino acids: CASTRGPDEKLFF. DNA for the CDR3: TGTGCCAGCACGAGAGGTCCGGATGAAAAACTGTTTTTT.

CDR3 in DNA: TGTGCCAGCAGCGATCAGGGATGGGATACGCAGTATTTT. Protein: CASSDQGWDTQYF. The rearrangement uses TRBV2 and TRBJ2-3; D might be TRBD1 (5 bases). The germline CDR1 and CDR2 sequences are SNHLY and FYNNEI. There are 13 residues in the CDR3. Between the trimmed V and J ends, which lost 6 bases and 6 bases, there was a span of 13 bases.

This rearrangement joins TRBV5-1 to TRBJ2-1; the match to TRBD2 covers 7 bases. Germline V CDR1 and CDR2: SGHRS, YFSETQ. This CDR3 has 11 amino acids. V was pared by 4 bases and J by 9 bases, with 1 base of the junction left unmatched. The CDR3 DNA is TGCGCCAGCAGCGGGACTATTGAGCAGTTCTTC. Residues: CASSGTIEQFF.

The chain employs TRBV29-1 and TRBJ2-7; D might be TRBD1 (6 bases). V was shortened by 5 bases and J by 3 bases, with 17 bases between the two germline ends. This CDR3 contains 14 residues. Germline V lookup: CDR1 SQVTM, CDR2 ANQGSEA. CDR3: CSVRKGGLDYEQYF. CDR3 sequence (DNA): TGCAGCGTTCGAAAAGGGGGATTGGACTACGAGCAGTACTTC.

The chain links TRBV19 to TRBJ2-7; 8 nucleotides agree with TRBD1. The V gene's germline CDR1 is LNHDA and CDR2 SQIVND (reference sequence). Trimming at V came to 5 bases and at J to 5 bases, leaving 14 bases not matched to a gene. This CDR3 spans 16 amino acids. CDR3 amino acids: CASSYGQGAFGHEQYF. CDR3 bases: TGTGCCAGTAGTTACGGACAGGGCGCGTTTGGTCACGAGCAGTACTTC.

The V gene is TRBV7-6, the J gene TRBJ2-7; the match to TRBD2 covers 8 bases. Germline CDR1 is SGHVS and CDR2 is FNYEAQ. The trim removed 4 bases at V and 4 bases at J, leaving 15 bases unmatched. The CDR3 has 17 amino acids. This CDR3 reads CASSSFGVSSGSYEQYF. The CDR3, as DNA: TGTGCCAGCAGCTCGTTCGGGGTATCGAGCGGGAGTTACGAGCAGTACTTC.

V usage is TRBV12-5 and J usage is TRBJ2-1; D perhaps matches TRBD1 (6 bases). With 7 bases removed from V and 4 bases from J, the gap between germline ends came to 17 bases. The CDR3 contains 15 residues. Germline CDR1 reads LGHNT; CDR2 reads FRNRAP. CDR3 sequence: CASAMGHLHYNEQFF. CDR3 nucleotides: TGTGCTAGTGCCATGGGACACCTCCATTACAATGAGCAGTTCTTC. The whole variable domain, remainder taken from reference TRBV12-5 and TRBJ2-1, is DARVTQTPRHKVTEMGQEVTMRCQPILGHNTVFWYRQTMMQGLELLAYFRNRAPLDDSGMPKDRFSAEMPDATLATLKIQPSEPRDSAVYFCASAMGHLHYNEQFFGPGTRLTVL.

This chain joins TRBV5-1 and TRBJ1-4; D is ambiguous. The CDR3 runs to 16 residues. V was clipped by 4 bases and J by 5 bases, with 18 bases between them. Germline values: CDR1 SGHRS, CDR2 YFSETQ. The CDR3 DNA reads TGCGCCAGCAGCCCGCTAGCCCCAAAGAAGAATGAAAAACTGTTTTTT. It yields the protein CASSPLAPKKNEKLFF.

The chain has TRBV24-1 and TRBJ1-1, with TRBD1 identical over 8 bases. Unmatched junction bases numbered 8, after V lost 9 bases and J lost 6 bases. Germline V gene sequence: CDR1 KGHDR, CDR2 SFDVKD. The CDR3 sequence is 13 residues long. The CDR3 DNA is TGTGCCACCTCACCCAGGGGGCGGTCTGAAGCTTTCTTT. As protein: CATSPRGRSEAFF.

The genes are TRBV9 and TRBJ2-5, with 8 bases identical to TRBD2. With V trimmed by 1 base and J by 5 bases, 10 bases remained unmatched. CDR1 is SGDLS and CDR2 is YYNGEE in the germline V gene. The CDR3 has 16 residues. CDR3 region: CASSVSTAGGRETQYF. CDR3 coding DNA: TGTGCCAGCAGCGTATCAACGGCGGGAGGTCGGGAGACCCAGTACTTC.

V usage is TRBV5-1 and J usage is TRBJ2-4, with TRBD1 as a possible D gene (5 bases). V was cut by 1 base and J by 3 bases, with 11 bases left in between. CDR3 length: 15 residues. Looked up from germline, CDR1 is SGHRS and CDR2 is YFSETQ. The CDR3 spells CASSLQGVDKNIQYF. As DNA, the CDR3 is TGCGCCAGCAGCTTGCAAGGGGTTGACAAAAACATTCAGTACTTC.